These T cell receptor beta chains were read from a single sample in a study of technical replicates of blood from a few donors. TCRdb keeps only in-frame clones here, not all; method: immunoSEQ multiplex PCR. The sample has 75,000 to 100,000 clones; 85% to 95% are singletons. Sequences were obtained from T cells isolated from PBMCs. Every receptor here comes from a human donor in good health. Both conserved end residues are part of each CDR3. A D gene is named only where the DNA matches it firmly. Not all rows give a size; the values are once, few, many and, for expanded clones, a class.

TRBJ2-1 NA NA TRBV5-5 CASSLVVDNEQFF TGTGCCAGCAGCTTGGTTGTAGACAATGAGCAGTTCTTC
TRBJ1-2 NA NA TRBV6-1 CASSNREGYTF TGTGCCAGCAGCAACCGGGAGGGCTACACCTTC
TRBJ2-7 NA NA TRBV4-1 CASSQTLPYEQYF TGCGCCAGCAGCCAAACACTACCCTACGAGCAGTACTTC
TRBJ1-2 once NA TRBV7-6 CASSLHPGAYGYTF TGTGCCAGCAGCCTACACCCAGGGGCCTATGGCTACACCTTC
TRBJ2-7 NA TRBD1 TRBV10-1 CASSGQGSPYEQYF TGCGCCAGCAGTGGACAGGGGTCGCCCTACGAGCAGTACTTC
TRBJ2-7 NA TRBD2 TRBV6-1 CASKSLAGPSYEQYF TGTGCCAGCAAGAGCCTAGCGGGACCCTCCTACGAGCAGTACTTC
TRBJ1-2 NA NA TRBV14 CASSPGSPDGYTF TGTGCCAGCAGCCCGGGTAGTCCCGATGGCTACACCTTC
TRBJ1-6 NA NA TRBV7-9 CASSLAPGHTHVLHF TGTGCCAGCAGCTTAGCGCCGGGACACACACATGTCCTCCACTTT
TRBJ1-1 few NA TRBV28 CASRPISHTEAFF TGTGCCAGCAGGCCGATTAGTCACACTGAAGCTTTCTTT
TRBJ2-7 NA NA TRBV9 CASSEGLFYEQYF TGTGCCAGCAGCGAGGGACTTTTCTACGAGCAGTACTTC
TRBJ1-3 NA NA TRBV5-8 CASSPGHSSGNTIYF TGTGCCAGCAGCCCGGGACACTCCTCTGGAAACACCATATATTTT
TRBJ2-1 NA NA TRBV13 CASSSSLNEQFF TGTGCCAGCAGCTCTTCCTTGAATGAGCAGTTCTTC
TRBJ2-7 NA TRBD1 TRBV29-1 CSVKTGGSYEQYF TGCAGCGTTAAGACAGGGGGTTCCTACGAGCAGTACTTC
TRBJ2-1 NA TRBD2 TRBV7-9 CASSRTSGYNEQFF TGTGCCAGCAGCCGGACTAGCGGTTACAATGAGCAGTTCTTC
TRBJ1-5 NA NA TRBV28 CASRDNFRSNQPQHF TGTGCCAGCAGAGACAATTTTCGAAGCAATCAGCCCCAGCATTTT